The next 22 T cell receptor beta chains were all read from a single sample in a study of blood T cell repertoires in COVID-19. TCRdb's copy holds only in-frame clones and misses some; the assay was immunoSEQ multiplex PCR. This table holds under 200,000 clones, approximately 90% found once. The sample consisted of peripheral blood. The receptors come from a man aged 18 to 29 with acute or convalescent COVID-19.

J is TRBJ1-2 and V is TRBV25-1; 11 bases map to TRBD1. The CDR3 loop spans 18 amino acids. CDR1 is MGHDK, CDR2 SYGVNS, per germline. J was trimmed by 2 bases and V by 3 bases; bases with no gene match: 11. CDR3 DNA sequence: TGTGCCAGCAGTGATTCCGGGACAGGGGGTTTATCCAACTATGGCTACACCTTC. Translated, it gives CASSDSGTGGLSNYGYTF.

The count of this clone is one. The chain has TRBV4-1 and TRBJ1-3; 7 positions match TRBD1. With 3 bases clipped from V and 4 bases from J, the junction kept 3 bases outside the gene matches. This CDR3 comprises 14 residues. Germline loops: CDR1 MGHRA, CDR2 YSYEKL. CDR3 residues: CASSQPGQGNTIYF. The DNA for the CDR3 is TGCGCCAGCAGCCAGCCGGGACAGGGAAACACCATATATTTT.

The chain is built from TRBV9 and TRBJ1-1; no clear D gene. V gave up 0 bases and J gave up 4 bases, with 7 bases separating them. The CDR3 has 13 residues. CDR1 and CDR2 from the germline V gene are SGDLS and YYNGEE. The CDR3, as DNA: TGTGCCAGCAGCGTAGGAACGGGCACTGAAGCTTTCTTT. The encoded protein is CASSVGTGTEAFF.

The rearrangement uses TRBV18 and TRBJ1-2; D perhaps matches TRBD1 (5 bases). The CDR3 length is 14 residues. V lost 3 bases and J lost 4, with 12 bases in between. CDR1 and CDR2 from the germline V gene are KGHSH and LQKENI. CDR3 amino acids: CASSPPDSSYGYTF. DNA for the CDR3: TGTGCCAGCTCACCCCCCGACAGTTCCTATGGCTACACCTTC. Using reference TRBV18 and TRBJ1-2 for the parts outside the CDR3, the full variable domain is NAGVMQNPRHLVRRRGQEARLRCSPMKGHSHVYWYRQLPEEGLKFMVYLQKENIIDESGMPKERFSAEFPKEGPSILRIQQVVRGDSAAYFCASSPPDSSYGYTFGSGTRLTVV.

This chain links TRBV6-4 with TRBJ2-3; 7 bases fit TRBD1. This CDR3 comprises 13 residues. The trim removed 3 bases at V and 9 bases at J, leaving 6 bases unmatched. Per germline, CDR1 MRHNA and CDR2 SNTAGT. CDR3 residues: CASSDLGDSTQYF. CDR3 in DNA: TGTGCCAGCAGTGATCTTGGGGACAGCACGCAGTATTTT.

This clone came up once. The chain couples TRBV9 to TRBJ1-5, with D unclear. Germline V gives CDR1 SGDLS, CDR2 YYNGEE. Trimming removed 4 bases at V and 5 bases at J, with 13 bases between. CDR3 length: 14 amino acids. CDR3 nucleotides: TGTGCCAGCAGCCCGGGTTGGAGGGATCAGCCCCAGCATTTT. This translates into CASSPGWRDQPQHF.

This clone was observed once. The rearrangement links TRBV5-1 to TRBJ2-7, with 11 bases that match TRBD1. Germline values: CDR1 SGHRS, CDR2 YFSETQ. V lost 2 bases and J lost 3; bases outside the gene matches: 7. The CDR3 is 16 amino acids. CDR3 sequence (DNA): TGCGCCAGCAGCTTCTCGACCGGGACAGGGGGCTACGAGCAGTACTTC. Residues: CASSFSTGTGGYEQYF.

The rearrangement joins TRBV6-1 to TRBJ1-5; possible D gene TRBD1, 6 bases. Germline CDR1 is MNHNS and CDR2 is SASEGT. The V end lost 1 base, the J end lost 7 bases, and 20 bases lay between the germline ends. The CDR3 is made up of 17 amino acids. For the CDR3, the DNA is TGTGCCAGCAGTGAAGTCCTTTGGATAGACAGGAGCCAGCCCCAGCATTTT. This codes for CASSEVLWIDRSQPQHF.

V gene TRBV11-2 combines with J gene TRBJ1-5; 7 bases fit TRBD1. Per germline, CDR1 SGHAT and CDR2 FQNNGV. V shed 5 bases and J 5 bases; nucleotides not matched to a gene: 0. This CDR3 region has 12 residues. This CDR3 is CASSQGDQPQHF. Written as DNA, the CDR3 is TGTGCCAGCAGCCAGGGGGATCAGCCCCAGCATTTT. Complete variable domain (other parts from reference TRBV11-2 and TRBJ1-5): EAGVAQSPRYKIIEKRQSVAFWCNPISGHATLYWYQQILGQGPKLLIQFQNNGVVDDSQLPKDRFSAERLKGVDSTLKIQPAKLEDSAVYLCASSQGDQPQHFGDGTRLSIL.

A single count supports this clone. CDR3 sequence: CASSLAGLSYEQYF. The CDR3 DNA is TGTGCCAGCAGTTTAGCAGGGCTTTCCTACGAGCAGTACTTC. The genes are TRBV27 and TRBJ2-7; TRBD1 might be the D (5 bases). V was pared by 2 bases and J by 1 base, with 9 bases between. Germline V gene lookup returns CDR1 MNHEY and CDR2 SMNVEV (reference sequence). The CDR3 sequence is 14 residues long.

The genes are TRBV7-8 and TRBJ1-1; TRBD1 matches at 11 bases. Germline lookup yields CDR1 SGHVS and CDR2 FQNEAQ. Trimming removed 4 bases from V and 11 bases from J; junction bases left unmatched: 18. CDR3 size: 17 residues. The CDR3 region has the DNA TGTGCCAGCAGCTCCAATCCCATGGCAGGGGACAGGGGGGCTGCTTTCTTT. Residues: CASSSNPMAGDRGAAFF.

The chain uses TRBV5-1 and TRBJ1-5, with a possible D match to TRBD1 (5 bases). V dropped 0 bases and J dropped 5 bases, with 15 bases sitting between them. This CDR3 spans 16 amino acids. CDR1 SGHRS and CDR2 YFSETQ come from the germline V gene. CDR3 residues: CASSLEGITPHQPQHF. Written as DNA, the CDR3 is TGCGCCAGCAGCTTGGAGGGGATTACTCCACATCAGCCCCAGCATTTT.

V and J are TRBV5-4 and TRBJ1-2; 8 bases align to TRBD1. This CDR3 has 15 amino acids. Trimming at V came to 0 bases and at J to 7 bases, leaving 8 bases not matched to a gene. Per germline, CDR1 SGHNT and CDR2 YYREEE (reference sequence). CDR3 loop: CASSLAGQGAGGYTF. CDR3 DNA: TGTGCCAGCAGCTTGGCAGGTCAGGGGGCGGGTGGCTACACCTTC.

In DNA form, the CDR3 reads TGTGCCAGCAGCGCTAGCGGGAGGGCCCGGGGCGGGGAGCTGTTTTTT. Translated, it gives CASSASGRARGGELFF. The chain recombines TRBV9 with TRBJ2-2; TRBD2 matches at 12 bases. The CDR3 is 16 residues long. The germline gives CDR1 SGDLS, CDR2 YYNGEE. Unmatched junction bases numbered 7, after V lost 3 bases and J lost 7 bases.

The rearrangement uses TRBV25-1 and TRBJ1-2; the D gene is possibly TRBD1 (5 bases). V gave up 10 bases and J gave up 6 bases, with 18 bases separating them. The CDR3 spans 13 residues. The germline V gene encodes CDR1 MGHDK and CDR2 SYGVNS. The CDR3 is CATLPGGGNGYTF. CDR3 in DNA: TGTGCCACCCTCCCCGGGGGAGGAAATGGCTACACCTTC.

The chain links TRBV13 to TRBJ2-7; 8 bases line up with TRBD2. CDR1 and CDR2 (germline): PRHDT, FYEKMQ (reference sequence). V gave up 0 bases and J gave up 2 bases; unmatched junction bases: 9. The CDR3 has 17 residues. CDR3 nucleotide sequence: TGTGCCAGCAGCTTAGGAAGGCCTAGCGGGTTTACCTACGAGCAGTACTTC. Protein sequence: CASSLGRPSGFTYEQYF.

The chain couples TRBV5-1 to TRBJ1-1, with TRBD1 identical over 8 bases. Trimming cost V 2 bases and J 8 bases; bases outside gene matches: 2. Germline CDR1 reads SGHRS; CDR2 reads YFSETQ. CDR3 length: 12 residues. The CDR3 loop reads CASSFGTGEAFF. The CDR3 coding sequence is TGCGCCAGCAGCTTTGGGACAGGAGAAGCTTTCTTT.

The rearrangement joins TRBV19 to TRBJ1-2; maybe TRBD1 (6 bases). Germline values: CDR1 LNHDA, CDR2 SQIVND (reference sequence). This CDR3 comprises 15 residues. The V gene lost 4 bases and the J gene lost 4 bases, with 16 bases spanning the gap. CDR3 residues: CASSTPGGATYGYTF. CDR3 sequence (DNA): TGTGCCAGTAGTACCCCCGGGGGGGCTACCTATGGCTACACCTTC. Full variable domain (missing parts from reference TRBV19 and TRBJ1-2): DGGITQSPKYLFRKEGQNVTLSCEQNLNHDAMYWYRQDPGQGLRLIYYSQIVNDFQKGDIAEGYSVSREKKESFPLTVTSAQKNPTAFYLCASSTPGGATYGYTFGSGTRLTVV.

The CDR3 protein is CASSWTGPDREKLFF. DNA for the CDR3: TGCGCCAGCAGCTGGACAGGGCCCGATAGAGAAAAACTGTTTTTT. This chain uses TRBV5-1 with TRBJ1-4, with 8 bases lining up with TRBD1. Trimming removed 3 bases from V and 8 bases from J; junction bases left unmatched: 9. The length of the CDR3 is 15 residues. Germline V gene sequence: CDR1 SGHRS, CDR2 YFSETQ.

The J gene is TRBJ2-2, the V gene TRBV3-1 (or the pseudogene TRBV3-2), with 8 bases identical to TRBD2. J lost 0 bases, V lost 4 bases, and 4 bases had no gene match. CDR1 is LGHDT and CDR2 is YNNKEL in the germline V gene (reference sequence). The CDR3 length is 16 residues. For the CDR3, the DNA is TGTGCCAGCAGCCTTTATAGCGGGACGAACACCGGGGAGCTGTTTTTT. Translated: CASSLYSGTNTGELFF.

This clone showed up just once. The sample contains more than one DNA sequence encoding this CDR3. V is TRBV19 and J is TRBJ1-1; a weak D match, TRBD1 (5 bases). Germline V gives CDR1 LNHDA, CDR2 SQIVND (reference sequence). Trimming shortened V by 1 base and J by 4 bases, and 13 bases separated the two germline ends. The CDR3 length is 15 residues. The CDR3 DNA reads TGTGCCAGTAGTATAGGCGCAGGGCTAGGCACTGAAGCTTTCTTT. Its protein product is CASSIGAGLGTEAFF.

This chain links TRBV27 with TRBJ1-1; 9 nucleotides align to TRBD1. The V segment lost 6 bases and the J segment 8 bases; nucleotides outside the gene matches: 10. The germline V gene has CDR1 MNHEY and CDR2 SMNVEV (reference sequence). The CDR3 has 14 amino acids. The CDR3 region has the DNA TGTGCCAGCAGACCGACAGGGGGGAGGCTCGAAGCTTTCTTT. Its protein product is CASRPTGGRLEAFF.